The 21 T cell receptor beta chains listed next were all sequenced from one sample in a study of blood T cell repertoires in COVID-19. Sequenced by immunoSEQ multiplex PCR; TCRdb stores in-frame clones only, minus some. Among under 200,000 clones, about 80% were seen once, and the ten largest hold 4.5% to 6.5%. The sample consisted of PBMCs or T cells enriched from blood (not recorded which). The origin of the receptors is a woman in her sixties with acute COVID-19.

CDR3 sequence (DNA): TGTGCCACCTACAGGTATCTCCACAAATTGGGCTACGAGCAGTACTTC. Its protein is CATYRYLHKLGYEQYF. V and J are TRBV24-1 and TRBJ2-7; possibly TRBD1 for D (5 bases). The CDR3 is 16 residues long. The germline V gene has CDR1 KGHDR and CDR2 SFDVKD. V was trimmed by 9 bases and J by 3 bases, leaving 23 bases between them.

This chain links TRBV6-6 with TRBJ1-2, with 10 nucleotides matching TRBD1. The CDR3 length is 19 residues. The junction had 15 bases not matched to a gene; V was cut back by 5 bases and J by 0 bases. CDR1 and CDR2 (germline): MNHNY, SVGAGI (reference sequence). In nucleotides, the CDR3 is TGTGCCAGCAGTCCTATCCCTCCGGGACAGGGGCGATCTAACTATGGCTACACCTTC. This translates into CASSPIPPGQGRSNYGYTF.

J is TRBJ2-5 and V is TRBV12-3 or TRBV12-4; D may be TRBD2 (6 bases). CDR3 size: 13 residues. Trimming cost V 10 bases and J 2 bases, with 14 bases left between them. This CDR3 is CATNPGRQETQYF. In nucleotides, the CDR3 is TGTGCCACCAATCCCGGGAGACAAGAGACCCAGTACTTC.

This clone was observed a handful of times. The chain employs TRBV9 and TRBJ1-2; D gene uncertain. CDR1 is SGDLS, CDR2 YYNGEE, per germline. The CDR3 has 13 amino acids. V lost 0 bases and J 2 bases, leaving 5 bases between the germline ends. CDR3 nucleotide sequence: TGTGCCAGCAGCGTAGACAGAAACTATGGCTACACCTTC. This translates into CASSVDRNYGYTF.

V and J are TRBV6-5 and TRBJ1-2; D gene unclear. The germline gives CDR1 MNHEY, CDR2 SVGAGI. The V end lost 4 bases, the J end lost 4 bases, and 13 bases lay between the germline ends. This CDR3 is 14 amino acids long. In DNA, the CDR3 is TGTGCCAGCAGTTGGGGAGGGTCTACCTATGGCTACACCTTC. Translating it yields CASSWGGSTYGYTF.

The rearrangement joins TRBV10-2 to TRBJ1-6; perhaps TRBD1 as D (5 bases). Germline CDR1 and CDR2: WSHSY and SAAADI. The CDR3 runs 13 residues. The ends were cut back, 6 bases at V and 5 bases at J, with 8 bases in the middle. CDR3 sequence (DNA): TGCGCCAGCAGAGGGGTTAATAATTCACCCCTCCACTTT. The encoded protein is CASRGVNNSPLHF.

The chain carries TRBV25-1 and TRBJ1-1; no clear D. The CDR3 has 12 amino acids. Germline CDR1 reads MGHDK; CDR2 reads SYGVNS. With 4 bases removed from V and 5 bases from J, the gap between germline ends came to 8 bases. CDR3 residues: CASSGVATEAFF. In DNA form, the CDR3 reads TGTGCCAGCAGTGGGGTAGCGACTGAAGCTTTCTTT.

V and J are TRBV7-2 and TRBJ2-6, with D unclear. The CDR3 has 19 amino acids. With 2 bases removed from V and 0 bases from J, the gap between germline ends came to 17 bases. Germline values: CDR1 SGHTA, CDR2 FQGNSA. CDR3 sequence (DNA): TGTGCCAGCAGCTTAACCTCCCGAGGCTCCCTCTCTGGGGCCAACGTCCTGACTTTC. It translates to CASSLTSRGSLSGANVLTF.

The rearrangement links TRBV7-9 to TRBJ2-1, with 7 positions matching TRBD2. The CDR3 has 19 amino acids. Looked up from germline, CDR1 is SEHNR and CDR2 is FQNEAQ (reference sequence). V dropped 0 bases and J dropped 1; count of bases not matched to a gene: 12. The CDR3 DNA follows: TGTGCCAGCAGCTTAGCGCCCTCGCCCCAGCGGGAATCCTACAATGAGCAGTTCTTC. Its protein product is CASSLAPSPQRESYNEQFF.

This chain uses TRBV7-2 with TRBJ2-1, with 10 bases fitting TRBD1. The V and J ends lost 5 bases and 10 bases, in that order; junction bases with no gene match: 14. Germline CDR1 is SGHTA and CDR2 is FQGNSA. The CDR3 loop spans 16 amino acids. CDR3 amino acids: CASSPSPGTGVGEQFF. CDR3 in DNA: TGTGCCAGCAGCCCTAGTCCCGGGACAGGGGTTGGCGAGCAGTTCTTC.

This clone has a single count. The CDR3 here is CASSLDGGAHEQFF. CDR3 DNA sequence: TGTGCCAGCAGCTTGGACGGGGGTGCCCATGAGCAGTTCTTC. V and J are TRBV5-4 and TRBJ2-1, with D perhaps matching TRBD2 (6 bases). Germline V gene sequence: CDR1 SGHNT, CDR2 YYREEE (reference sequence). CDR3 length: 14 amino acids. Trimming took 0 bases from V and 8 from J, leaving 12 bases between them.

The rearrangement uses TRBV4-3 and TRBJ2-5; 7 nucleotides agree with TRBD2. V was pared by 4 bases and J by 5 bases, with 4 bases of the junction left unmatched. Germline V CDR1 and CDR2: LGHNA, YSLEER. The CDR3 has 13 amino acids. The CDR3, as DNA: TGCGCCAGCAGCCCCGGGGGGATGGAGACCCAGTACTTC. Residues: CASSPGGMETQYF.

The chain joins TRBV4-3 to TRBJ2-3; 9 bases are shared with TRBD2. The V gene's germline CDR1 is LGHNA and CDR2 YSLEER. The CDR3 is made up of 16 amino acids. V trimming: 4 bases; J trimming: 6 bases; junction bases outside the gene matches: 11. In DNA, the CDR3 is TGCGCCAGCAGCCTGGGGACTAGCACTGGTATTGATACGCAGTATTTT. Its translation is CASSLGTSTGIDTQYF.

The chain links TRBV18 to TRBJ2-2; 7 bases fit TRBD1. V lost 6 bases, J lost 3 bases, and 10 bases stayed unmatched. CDR1 and CDR2 (germline): KGHSH, LQKENI. CDR3 length equals 16 residues. Here the CDR3 DNA reads TGTGCCAGCTCCACCAGAGACAGGGCGGACACCGGGGAGCTGTTTTTT. Its protein is CASSTRDRADTGELFF.

J is TRBJ2-1 and V is TRBV9, with D tentatively TRBD2 (5 bases). This CDR3 region has 15 residues. V shed 5 bases and J shed 9 bases, with 21 bases lying between them. Germline lookup yields CDR1 SGDLS and CDR2 YYNGEE. The CDR3 sequence: CASSVRPQDGGEQFF. DNA of the CDR3: TGTGCCAGCAGTGTCCGGCCTCAAGACGGAGGTGAGCAGTTCTTC.

This clone was counted a single time. The V call is TRBV27, the J call TRBJ2-5, with unresolved D. V was trimmed by 4 bases and J by 0 bases, leaving 3 bases between them. Germline CDR1 is MNHEY and CDR2 is SMNVEV (reference sequence). The CDR3 contains 12 residues. The CDR3 reads CASSSNQETQYF. In nucleotides, the CDR3 is TGTGCCAGCAGTTCAAACCAAGAGACCCAGTACTTC.

V gene TRBV18 combines with J gene TRBJ2-7; 7 nucleotides agree with TRBD1. Losses at the gene ends were 0 bases for V and 6 bases for J; bases not matched to a gene: 11. Germline V CDR1 and CDR2: KGHSH, LQKENI. This CDR3 region has 16 residues. CDR3 sequence reads: CASSPPVGGPLSEQYF. In DNA, the CDR3 is TGTGCCAGCTCACCACCGGTAGGGGGCCCTCTCTCCGAGCAGTACTTC.

This clone occurred a few times. The V gene is TRBV29-1, the J gene TRBJ2-1, with TRBD2 matching 8 bases. J gave up 0 bases and V 6 bases, and 13 bases lay outside the gene matches. Germline assignment: CDR1 SQVTM and CDR2 ANQGSEA. The CDR3 loop spans 17 amino acids. CDR3 DNA: TGCAGCGTCCCTATTATCCGGGGGGGTAGCTCCTACAATGAGCAGTTCTTC. Translation: CSVPIIRGGSSYNEQFF.

The chain's CDR3 is CASSTRTSGYSGANVLTF. The CDR3 nucleotides read TGTGCCAGTAGTACCCGGACTAGCGGGTACTCTGGGGCCAACGTCCTGACTTTC. The V gene is TRBV19, the J gene TRBJ2-6, with TRBD2 identical over 11 bases. V lost 4 bases, J lost 0 bases, and 5 bases stayed unmatched. Germline lookup yields CDR1 LNHDA and CDR2 SQIVND (reference sequence). The CDR3 spans 18 residues. The complete variable domain, with remaining parts taken from reference TRBV19 and TRBJ2-6, reads DGGITQSPKYLFRKEGQNVTLSCEQNLNHDAMYWYRQDPGQGLRLIYYSQIVNDFQKGDIAEGYSVSREKKESFPLTVTSAQKNPTAFYLCASSTRTSGYSGANVLTFGAGSRLTVL.

V and J are TRBV7-2 and TRBJ2-2; D uncertain. The CDR3 has 12 residues. With 5 bases removed from V and 4 bases from J, the gap between germline ends came to 5 bases. Looked up from germline, CDR1 is SGHTA and CDR2 is FQGNSA. CDR3 residues: CASSPSTGELFF. The CDR3 DNA follows: TGTGCCAGCAGCCCTTCCACCGGGGAGCTGTTTTTT.

The chain recombines TRBV5-5 with TRBJ2-6; perhaps TRBD1 as D (6 bases). The CDR3 extends over 14 amino acids. Germline V gene sequence: CDR1 SGHKS, CDR2 YYEKEE (reference sequence). Between the trimmed V and J ends, which lost 5 bases and 2 bases, there was a span of 8 bases. CDR3 in DNA: TGTGCCAGCAGAGCAGGGGCTGGGGCCAACGTCCTGACTTTC. Its protein product is CASRAGAGANVLTF.